This T cell receptor (beta chain) appears in the sequencing data of a study of T cell responses to AZD1222 COVID-19 vaccine (dated by TCRdb to about 2021). In terms of the full investigation: A total of more than 230 trial participants underwent TCR sequencing, of whom about 210 received two doses of AZD1222 and 26 received two doses of the MenACWY control vaccine. Trial participants were enrolled into age subgroups of 18-55, 56-69 and 70-plus years, which contained around 150, 28 and 57 TCR-sequenced participants, respectively. Beyond this particular receptor, the publication reports: The whole spike protein was spanned by vaccine-associated CD4 TCRs, and dominant responses were seen in regions 160-218 and 743-854. The 56-69-year group was small, and its depth increase did not reach significance, likely because of low power. Because no samples from the day 14 peak response were available, repertoires could be characterized only after the peak T cell response. Nearly half of unique spike-specific TCRs reportedly recognized epitopes outside regions mutated in the B.1.351 and B.1.1.7 variants. Participants were mostly white British and included more females than males, and it was suggested by the authors that clonal diversity may have been underestimated. After two AZD1222 doses, both the breadth and the depth of spike-specific TCRs were significantly higher than at day 0 and than in MenACWY recipients. Conclusions about previously exposed vaccinees were limited because only a handful of AZD1222 recipients were SARS-CoV-2 seropositive at baseline.

As concerns this clone: The antigen this receptor binds is unknown. Base-call qualities are not available, and no considerably larger clone is one nucleotide away.

This specimen's time point label, per the study, means: about 28 days (+/-7) after the second vaccine dose. AZD1222 recipients with second doses at about 4 weeks or about 12 weeks were pooled, because spike-specific TCR depth and breadth did not differ between schedules. The vaccinee samples were drawn from two UK trials, COV001 and COV002, one of which was a single-blind randomized controlled phase 2/3 trial testing AZD1222 (ChAdOx1 nCoV-19) in healthy adults. For TCRbeta chain sequencing, PBMC samples from trial participants were taken at day 0 and at day 28 after the second dose. The CDR3 regions of human TCRbeta chains were analyzed by immunosequencing. On the study's bioinformatics: TCRs in the repertoires were matched against a reference library of SARS-CoV-2-specific TCRs that had been generated with the MIRA antigen-specificity platform. Breadth was defined as the fraction of unique TCRs that were SARS-CoV-2-associated, and depth was defined as the fraction of total T cells that were SARS-CoV-2-associated. Using the MIRA data, each spike-specific TCR was assigned both to the spike region to which the TCR was reactive and to a CD4 or CD8 class. Log10-transformed breadth and depth values were compared by one-way ANOVA with Sidak's multiple comparisons tests. Entries here come from immuneACCESS through TCRdb and include only in-frame sequences with V and J called. Some clones fail to appear in such tables; in the studies checked, an unresolved V gene covers under half of the shortfall, and the cause of the remainder is unknown. Clonal size and the V and J genes are those of that table, whereas D and trimming came from the DNA. The sample yields under 120,000 clones; 70% to 90% were counted once. Of the sample, roughly 2.5% falls within the top ten clones.

Counted from cysteine to phenylalanine, this CDR3 has 16 amino acids. Here the CDR3 DNA is all that survives: 48 bases in frame from base 1. CDR1 and CDR2 are drawn from the germline V gene (reference sequence): MNHNY, SVGAGI. Ends trimmed: V by 4 bases, J by 7 bases; bases unmatched to a gene: 6. This material consisted of peripheral blood, taken 28 days after the second AZD1222 dose. This receptor was obtained from an adult who received the AZD1222 COVID-19 vaccine. The chain was built from TRBV6-6 and TRBJ1-6; a stretch of 11 junction bases matches TRBD1. The CDR3 amino acid sequence is: CASSLLGQGGNSPLHF. The nucleotides read TGTGCCAGCAGTTTACTGGGACAGGGGGGAAATTCACCCCTCCACTTT.